Following are 32 T cell receptor beta chains from one sample sequenced in a study of blood T cell repertoires in COVID-19. Generated by immunoSEQ multiplex PCR, the TCRdb table keeps only in-frame clones and is missing some. The sample holds around 280,000 clones; roughly 87% are singletons and the top ten take approximately 5.7%. The sequenced sample consisted of PBMCs or T cells enriched from blood (not recorded which). The receptors derive from a woman between 35 and 50 years old who had recovered from COVID-19.

The V gene is TRBV4-2, the J gene TRBJ1-5; 9 bases are shared with TRBD1. The CDR3 totals 14 residues. In germline, CDR1 is LGHNA, CDR2 YNFKEQ. V trimming: 3 bases; J trimming: 7 bases; junction bases outside the gene matches: 4. In DNA form, the CDR3 reads TGTGCCAGCAGCCATCGAGGACAGGGGCAGCCCCAGCATTTT. Translated, it gives CASSHRGQGQPQHF.

The rearrangement uses TRBV11-2 and TRBJ2-1; 10 bases map to TRBD2. V dropped 2 bases and J dropped 4; count of bases not matched to a gene: 2. The CDR3 totals 15 residues. Germline values: CDR1 SGHAT, CDR2 FQNNGV. DNA for the CDR3: TGTGCCAGCAGCTTACAACTAGCGGGGTACAATGAGCAGTTCTTC. It specifies CASSLQLAGYNEQFF.

This clone was detected once. The chain combines TRBV7-3 with TRBJ2-1; D uncertain. Germline loops: CDR1 SGHTA, CDR2 FQGTGA. This CDR3 comprises 13 residues. The V gene lost 1 base and the J gene lost 5 bases, with 6 bases spanning the gap. The CDR3 sequence: CASSLNSDNEQFF. The CDR3 nucleotides are TGTGCCAGCAGCTTAAATTCCGACAATGAGCAGTTCTTC.

V gene TRBV6-5 combines with J gene TRBJ2-7; 7 positions match TRBD1. Germline V lookup: CDR1 MNHEY, CDR2 SVGAGI. This CDR3 spans 14 amino acids. Trimming removed 0 bases from V and 5 bases from J; junction bases left unmatched: 4. CDR3 sequence: CASSYSGRGNEQYF. The CDR3 nucleotides read TGTGCCAGCAGTTACTCGGGCAGGGGGAACGAGCAGTACTTC.

Details on this clone: Other DNA sequences in the sample encode the same CDR3. The chain employs TRBV27 and TRBJ2-3; the match to TRBD2 covers 8 bases. Germline values: CDR1 MNHEY, CDR2 SMNVEV (reference sequence). The CDR3 has 13 residues. V trimming: 5 bases; J trimming: 6 bases; junction bases outside the gene matches: 4. CDR3 amino acids: CASSLREGDTQYF. CDR3 DNA sequence: TGTGCCAGCAGTCTCCGGGAGGGGGATACGCAGTATTTT.

V is TRBV7-8 and J is TRBJ1-4; 10 positions match TRBD1. The germline CDR1 and CDR2 sequences are SGHVS and FQNEAQ. The V segment lost 7 bases and the J segment 8 bases; nucleotides outside the gene matches: 4. The CDR3 loop spans 13 amino acids. The CDR3 is CASTRDRGEKLFF. The CDR3 DNA is TGTGCCAGCACCCGGGACAGGGGCGAAAAACTGTTTTTT.

This chain uses TRBV11-2 with TRBJ2-7; tentative D call: TRBD1 (6 bases). CDR1 is SGHAT and CDR2 is FQNNGV in the germline V gene. Trimming left V 5 bases short and J 3 bases short, with 14 bases between. The length of the CDR3 is 14 residues. The CDR3 spells CASSIMTGGYEQYF. The CDR3 region has the DNA TGTGCCAGCAGCATCATGACAGGAGGCTACGAGCAGTACTTC.

The V and J genes are TRBV5-4 and TRBJ1-1, with 8 positions matching TRBD1. Germline loops: CDR1 SGHNT, CDR2 YYREEE (reference sequence). V shed 7 bases, J shed 0 bases, and the junction held 11 bases outside the gene matches. CDR3 length: 16 amino acids. The CDR3, as DNA: TGTGCCAGCGGGACAGGACACACGCCGATGAACACTGAAGCTTTCTTT. This codes for CASGTGHTPMNTEAFF. Using reference TRBV5-4 and TRBJ1-1 for the parts outside the CDR3, the full variable domain is ETGVTQSPTHLIKTRGQQVTLRCSSQSGHNTVSWYQQALGQGPQFIFQYYREEENGRGNFPPRFSGLQFPNYSSELNVNALELDDSALYLCASGTGHTPMNTEAFFGQGTRLTVV.

The rearrangement uses TRBV19 and TRBJ1-4; 8 bases line up with TRBD1. The CDR3 is 14 amino acids. After removal of 6 bases from V and 8 bases from J, the junction contained 8 bases not matched to a gene. Germline lookup yields CDR1 LNHDA and CDR2 SQIVND (reference sequence). The CDR3 protein is CASRPQGAGEKLFF. The CDR3 DNA sequence: TGTGCCAGTAGGCCCCAGGGGGCTGGAGAAAAACTGTTTTTT.

J is TRBJ2-7 and V is TRBV28; the D is unclear. The V end was cut by 6 bases, the J end by 0 bases, with 15 bases between. The CDR3 covers 15 residues. Germline CDR1 MDHEN, CDR2 SYDVKM. The CDR3 DNA reads as TGTGCCAGCAGCACCCCGCGGAGAAACTCCTACGAGCAGTACTTC. Translated, it gives CASSTPRRNSYEQYF.

V and J are TRBV7-3 and TRBJ2-2; TRBD1 is a possible D gene (6 bases). The CDR3 covers 12 residues. The germline V and J ends were trimmed by 8 bases and 7 bases, with 11 bases remaining between them. Germline CDR1 and CDR2: SGHTA and FQGTGA. CDR3 bases: TGTGCCAGCTCACAGGGCGGCGGGGAGCTGTTTTTT. It translates to CASSQGGGELFF.

This clone has only a few counts. V usage is TRBV1 and J usage is TRBJ1-4. TRBV1 is labeled a pseudogene. The CDR3 has 15 residues. The CDR3 loop is CTSSQESGNGEKLFF. CDR3 bases: TGCACCAGCAGCCAAGAATCGGGGAATGGCGAAAAACTGTTTTTT.

The chain uses TRBV12-5 and TRBJ1-1, with D uncertain. Germline V gene lookup returns CDR1 LGHNT and CDR2 FRNRAP. CDR3 length equals 13 residues. The ends were cut back, 8 bases at V and 0 bases at J, with 10 bases in the middle. CDR3 DNA sequence: TGTGCTAGTTCGGTGAGTGTGAACACTGAAGCTTTCTTT. This encodes CASSVSVNTEAFF. Full variable domain (outside the CDR3, taken from reference TRBV12-5 and TRBJ1-1): DARVTQTPRHKVTEMGQEVTMRCQPILGHNTVFWYRQTMMQGLELLAYFRNRAPLDDSGMPKDRFSAEMPDATLATLKIQPSEPRDSAVYFCASSVSVNTEAFFGQGTRLTVV.

The chain couples TRBV2 to TRBJ1-2; weak D call: TRBD1 (6 bases). The germline CDR1 and CDR2 sequences are SNHLY and FYNNEI. The CDR3 runs to 13 residues. Trimming stripped 7 bases from V and 8 bases from J, with 17 bases between. CDR3 amino acids: CASMRAGAGGYTF. The CDR3 nucleotides read TGTGCCAGCATGAGGGCAGGGGCTGGCGGCTACACCTTC.

The chain has TRBV18 and TRBJ1-6; no definite D call. V lost 6 bases and J lost 7, with 10 bases in between. The germline CDR1 and CDR2 sequences are KGHSH and LQKENI. The CDR3 is made up of 13 amino acids. In DNA, the CDR3 is TGTGCCAGCTCGACTGATGGAAATTCACCCCTCCACTTT. Amino acid sequence: CASSTDGNSPLHF.

This chain links TRBV27 with TRBJ2-3; D is perhaps TRBD2 (5 bases). The CDR3 has 16 residues. Germline V CDR1 and CDR2: MNHEY, SMNVEV (reference sequence). V gave up 2 bases and J gave up 2 bases, with 14 bases separating them. CDR3 DNA: TGTGCCAGCAGTTTAGGCCGGACTCCCCTCACAGATACGCAGTATTTT. Protein: CASSLGRTPLTDTQYF.

This chain links TRBV28 with TRBJ1-1; D unclear. Germline CDR1 and CDR2: MDHEN and SYDVKM. V was trimmed by 7 bases and J by 1 base, leaving 13 bases between them. The CDR3 is made up of 14 amino acids. CDR3 nucleotide sequence: TGTGCCAGCAATCGAGGGTTTCGGAACACTGAAGCTTTCTTT. It translates to CASNRGFRNTEAFF. Full variable domain (remainder filled in from reference TRBV28 and TRBJ1-1): DVKVTQSSRYLVKRTGEKVFLECVQDMDHENMFWYRQDPGLGLRLIYFSYDVKMKEKGDIPEGYSVSREKKERFSLILESASTNQTSMYLCASNRGFRNTEAFFGQGTRLTVV.

V gene TRBV4-3 combines with J gene TRBJ2-3; 7 positions agree with TRBD2. The germline V gene encodes CDR1 LGHNA and CDR2 YSLEER. Trimming at V came to 0 bases and at J to 5 bases, leaving 5 bases not matched to a gene. The length of the CDR3 is 15 residues. In DNA, the CDR3 is TGCGCCAGCAGCCAAGAAGGGCGGGAGAGAGATACGCAGTATTTT. Its protein is CASSQEGRERDTQYF.

The chain joins TRBV6-6 to TRBJ1-4; D ambiguous. V lost 8 bases and J 5 bases, leaving 12 bases between the germline ends. Germline CDR1 and CDR2: MNHNY and SVGAGI (reference sequence). The CDR3 contains 13 residues. CDR3 DNA sequence: TGTGCCAGCTCACGGGATTCAAATGAAAAACTGTTTTTT. The encoded protein is CASSRDSNEKLFF.

The rearrangement joins TRBV4-2 to TRBJ1-6, with no clear D. This CDR3 has 17 amino acids. The V end was cut by 0 bases, the J end by 5 bases, with 14 bases between. Per the germline V gene, CDR1 is LGHNA and CDR2 is YNFKEQ. The CDR3 sequence is CASSQDRVDGNNSPLHF. The CDR3 nucleotides are TGTGCCAGCAGCCAAGATCGGGTCGACGGAAATAATTCACCCCTCCACTTT.

The V call is TRBV3-1 (or the pseudogene TRBV3-2), the J call TRBJ1-4; no reliable D call. V dropped 1 base and J dropped 2 bases, with 11 bases sitting between them. The CDR3 runs to 16 residues. Germline V gene sequence: CDR1 LGHDT, CDR2 YNNKEL (reference sequence). DNA for the CDR3: TGTGCCAGCAGCCAAGTAATGGTAACTACTAATGAAAAACTGTTTTTT. As protein: CASSQVMVTTNEKLFF.

The chain recombines TRBV4-1 with TRBJ2-1; unclear D gene. The germline gives CDR1 MGHRA, CDR2 YSYEKL. V was trimmed by 0 bases and J by 8 bases, leaving 8 bases between them. The CDR3 sequence is 13 residues long. CDR3 amino acids: CASSQDPPDEQFF. In DNA form, the CDR3 reads TGCGCCAGCAGCCAAGATCCCCCGGATGAGCAGTTCTTC.

A few counts support this clone. The rearrangement links TRBV12-3 or TRBV12-4 to TRBJ2-5; D is ambiguous. This CDR3 has 12 amino acids. Trimming removed 4 bases at V and 7 bases at J, with 10 bases between. DNA for the CDR3: TGTGCCAGCAGTTCAACCCGCGGGACCCAGTACTTC. Protein sequence: CASSSTRGTQYF.

The chain combines TRBV5-1 with TRBJ2-5; D ambiguous. From germline, CDR1 is SGHRS and CDR2 YFSETQ. Between the trimmed V and J ends, which lost 7 bases and 2 bases, there was a span of 18 bases. The CDR3 sequence is 15 residues long. Written as DNA, the CDR3 is TGCGCCAGCTCCGGCCGCGTGGGCTTACAAGAGACCCAGTACTTC. This codes for CASSGRVGLQETQYF.

V is TRBV10-3 and J is TRBJ1-1; D perhaps matches TRBD1 (6 bases). CDR3 length equals 15 residues. The V end was cut by 0 bases, the J end by 4 bases, with 12 bases between. Germline loops: CDR1 ENHRY, CDR2 SYGVKD. DNA of the CDR3: TGTGCCATCAGTGAGTCCAGGCAGGGGAGCACTGAAGCTTTCTTT. It encodes CAISESRQGSTEAFF.

This chain joins TRBV5-6 and TRBJ1-5, with TRBD1 identical over 9 bases. The CDR3 loop spans 15 amino acids. Per the germline V gene, CDR1 is SGHDT and CDR2 is YYEEEE. V lost 9 bases and J lost 7; bases outside the gene matches: 14. CDR3 in DNA: TGTGCCACCCTTAGACTTCGGACAGGGGACCAGCCCCAGCATTTT. This gives the protein CATLRLRTGDQPQHF.

The gene calls are TRBV7-9 and TRBJ1-1; possible D gene TRBD1, 5 bases. Germline V gene sequence: CDR1 SEHNR, CDR2 FQNEAQ (reference sequence). There are 13 residues in the CDR3. Trimming pared 1 base from V and 10 bases from J, leaving 13 bases between. The DNA of the CDR3 is TGTGCCAGCAGCTTAGTCACGGGGGTCGGAGCTTTCTTT. This gives the protein CASSLVTGVGAFF.

The J gene is TRBJ2-7, the V gene TRBV18; 8 bases line up with TRBD1. J lost 6 bases, V lost 3 bases, and 4 bases had no gene match. This CDR3 spans 13 amino acids. Germline V gene sequence: CDR1 KGHSH, CDR2 LQKENI. The CDR3 region has the DNA TGTGCCAGCTCACCGGACAGGGCTTTCGAGCAGTACTTC. Translating gives CASSPDRAFEQYF.

This chain links TRBV5-6 with TRBJ1-2; 7 bases are a match to TRBD1. The CDR3 spans 14 residues. V trimming: 4 bases; J trimming: 8 bases; junction bases outside the gene matches: 11. Germline loops: CDR1 SGHDT, CDR2 YYEEEE. The CDR3 nucleotides read TGTGCCAGCAGCCGTTCAAACAGGGGTCGGGGCTACACCTTC. Residues: CASSRSNRGRGYTF.

This rearrangement joins TRBV19 to TRBJ2-5; no clear D. CDR1 is LNHDA and CDR2 is SQIVND in the germline V gene (reference sequence). The CDR3 totals 14 residues. V shed 6 bases and J shed 1 base, with 12 bases lying between them. The CDR3 DNA sequence: TGTGCCAGTAGCCCGGTAGCAGTCCAAGAGACCCAGTACTTC. This translates into CASSPVAVQETQYF.

CDR3 sequence reads: CASSPHALAGWGSYNEQFF. CDR3 in DNA: TGTGCCAGCAGCCCCCATGCACTAGCGGGATGGGGCTCCTACAATGAGCAGTTCTTC. The genes are TRBV14 and TRBJ2-1, with TRBD2 matching over 10 bases. V lost 4 bases to trimming and J lost 0 bases; unmatched junction nucleotides: 12. The CDR3 is made up of 19 amino acids. Germline loops: CDR1 SGHDN, CDR2 FVKESK. The variable domain in full, completed from reference TRBV14 and TRBJ2-1, reads EAGVTQFPSHSVIEKGQTVTLRCDPISGHDNLYWYRRVMGKEIKFLLHFVKESKQDESGMPNNRFLAERTGGTYSTLKVQPAELEDSGVYFCASSPHALAGWGSYNEQFFGPGTRLTVL.

The chain links TRBV28 to TRBJ2-5; TRBD1 is a possible D gene (6 bases). The V gene lost 6 bases and the J gene lost 7 bases, with 18 bases spanning the gap. The CDR3 extends over 14 amino acids. The germline V gene encodes CDR1 MDHEN and CDR2 SYDVKM. The CDR3 loop is CASRLAAGGGTQYF. DNA for the CDR3: TGTGCCAGCAGGCTAGCTGCTGGGGGCGGGACCCAGTACTTC.